This is a list of T cell receptor beta chains from one sample in a study of blood T cell repertoires in COVID-19. Produced via immunoSEQ multiplex PCR; TCRdb's table is partial and in-frame only. This table holds about 100,000 clones, 84% found once. Sequencing used peripheral blood. Receptors were obtained from a man aged 65 to 85 with active or convalescent COVID-19. Both conserved end residues are part of each CDR3. Each record gives: CDR3 DNA, CDR3 protein, V gene, D gene, clone size, J gene. D genes are given only for firm matches. A clone size is listed for some rows: how often the clone was seen (once, few, many), or a class if it is expanded.

TGCGCCAGCAGCCGCGGCATAAGCGGGGACACAGATACGCAGTATTTT	CASSRGISGDTDTQYF	TRBV4-1	TRBD2	.	TRBJ2-3
TGCGCCAGCAGCCCTACGGGACTAGCTAGTTACGAGCAGTACTTC	CASSPTGLASYEQYF	TRBV5-1	TRBD2	.	TRBJ2-7
TGTGCCAGCTCACCAAGTACAGGGGATGGCTACACCTTC	CASSPSTGDGYTF	TRBV18	TRBD1	.	TRBJ1-2
TGTGCCAGCAGCGACTACCGGGACAAGATAGAGACCCAGTACTTC	CASSDYRDKIETQYF	TRBV7-6	.	.	TRBJ2-5
TGTGCCACTAACCGGGGGGGCGGCACCGGGGAGCTGTTTTTT	CATNRGGGTGELFF	TRBV10-3	TRBD2	.	TRBJ2-2
TGTGCTAGCAGCCCGGGACAGGGGGGTTATGGCTACACCTTC	CASSPGQGGYGYTF	TRBV7-7	TRBD1	.	TRBJ1-2
TGTGCCAGCAGCGCGACTAGCGGGGGCCTCCGGACAGATACGCAGTATTTT	CASSATSGGLRTDTQYF	TRBV9	TRBD2	.	TRBJ2-3
TGTGCCAGCAGTCGACGACTAGCGGGGGATCGTAGCGAGCAGTACTTC	CASSRRLAGDRSEQYF	TRBV6-6	TRBD2	once	TRBJ2-7
TGTGCCAGCAGTTACTCCTTCCTCTCTGGGGCCAACGTCCTGACTTTC	CASSYSFLSGANVLTF	TRBV6-5	.	few	TRBJ2-6
TGTGCCAGCAGTTACGACGCTAGCGACCAAGAGACCCAGTACTTC	CASSYDASDQETQYF	TRBV6-2/TRBV6-3	.	.	TRBJ2-5
TGTGCCAGCAGTGAACAGGTCAACACTGAAGCTTTCTTT	CASSEQVNTEAFF	TRBV2	.	once	TRBJ1-1
TGTGCCACCAGTGCTAGCGGGGGTCAAGAGACCCAGTACTTC	CATSASGGQETQYF	TRBV24-1	TRBD2	.	TRBJ2-5
TGTGCCAGCTCACCCGGACAGGGGAATTCACCCCTCCACTTT	CASSPGQGNSPLHF	TRBV18	TRBD1	few	TRBJ1-6
TGTGCCAGTACCATATCAACAGGGAGTGAAGCTTTCTTT	CASTISTGSEAFF	TRBV19	.	.	TRBJ1-1
TGTGCCAGCTCACCTCGCCGGGAGAACAATGAGCAGTTCTTC	CASSPRRENNEQFF	TRBV18	.	.	TRBJ2-1
TGTGCCAGCAGCTTGGTTCCTACCAATGAGCAGTTCTTC	CASSLVPTNEQFF	TRBV5-5	.	.	TRBJ2-1
TGTGCCAGCAGTCCTCGCGGTTGGACTGAAGCTTTCTTT	CASSPRGWTEAFF	TRBV6-6	.	once	TRBJ1-1
TGTGCCAGCAGCTACCAGGGGCCGGATGAAAAACTGTTTTTT	CASSYQGPDEKLFF	TRBV3-1/TRBV3-2	.	.	TRBJ1-4
TGTGCCAGCGGCCATTCGGATACGCAGTATTTT	CASGHSDTQYF	TRBV6-1	.	few	TRBJ2-3
TGTGCCAGCAGCCCCGACAGGGGAAACGAGCAGTACTTC	CASSPDRGNEQYF	TRBV4-2	TRBD1	.	TRBJ2-7
TGTGCCAGCAGTGAAGCCGCGCAGGGGGCCTACGAGCAGTACTTC	CASSEAAQGAYEQYF	TRBV2	TRBD1	.	TRBJ2-7
TGCGCCAGCAGCCCTGACGGGACAGGGGGCACTGAAGCTTTCTTT	CASSPDGTGGTEAFF	TRBV5-1	TRBD1	.	TRBJ1-1
TGCGCCAGCAGCCAATACAGGGGTACTGAAGCTTTCTTT	CASSQYRGTEAFF	TRBV4-1	TRBD1	.	TRBJ1-1
TGTGCCAGCAGCTTAGGGCAGACAGGGGCTAGCACAGATACGCAGTATTTT	CASSLGQTGASTDTQYF	TRBV7-2	TRBD1	.	TRBJ2-3
TGCGCCAGCAGCTTCGGGCTCCAGGACAGGGAGGACACTGAAGCTTTCTTT	CASSFGLQDREDTEAFF	TRBV5-1	TRBD1	.	TRBJ1-1
TGCAGCGATTCAGGGGTATACTATGGCTACACCTTC	CSDSGVYYGYTF	TRBV29-1	.	.	TRBJ1-2
TGCGCCAGCAGCCAAGTAGCCGCAGGGGGCGCGAACACCGGGGAGCTGTTTTTT	CASSQVAAGGANTGELFF	TRBV4-3	TRBD1	.	TRBJ2-2
TGCGCCAGCGCTAGCTACCGGGACTCGCCCCAAGAGACCCAGTACTTC	CASASYRDSPQETQYF	TRBV10-2	.	.	TRBJ2-5
TGTGCCAGCAGCCCTCTCCAGCGGGGGGGCCGAAATGAGCAGTTCTTC	CASSPLQRGGRNEQFF	TRBV7-8	TRBD2	.	TRBJ2-1
TGTGCCAGCAGCTTAAGGCCAGGGGCTTTTAATTCACCCCTCCACTTT	CASSLRPGAFNSPLHF	TRBV7-2	.	.	TRBJ1-6
TGCGCCAGCAGCGGGACTAGCGGGGCGGCGAATACGCAGTATTTT	CASSGTSGAANTQYF	TRBV10-2	TRBD2	.	TRBJ2-3
TGCAGTGCTGGGACAGCAGATACGCAGTATTTT	CSAGTADTQYF	TRBV20-1	TRBD1	few	TRBJ2-3